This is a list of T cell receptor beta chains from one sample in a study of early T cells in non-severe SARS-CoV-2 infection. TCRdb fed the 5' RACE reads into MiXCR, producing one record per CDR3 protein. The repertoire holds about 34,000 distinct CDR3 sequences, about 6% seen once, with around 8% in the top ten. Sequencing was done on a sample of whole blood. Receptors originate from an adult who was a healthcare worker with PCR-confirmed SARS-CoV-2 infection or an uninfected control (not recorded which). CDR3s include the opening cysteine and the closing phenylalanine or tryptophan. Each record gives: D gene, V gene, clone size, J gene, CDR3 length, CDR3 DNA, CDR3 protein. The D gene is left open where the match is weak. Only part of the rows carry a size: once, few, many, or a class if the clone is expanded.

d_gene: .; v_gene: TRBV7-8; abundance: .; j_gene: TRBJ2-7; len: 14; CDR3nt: TGTGCCAGCAGCGAGCAGAGAGCCTCCTACGAGCAGTACTTC; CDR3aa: CASSEQRASYEQYF
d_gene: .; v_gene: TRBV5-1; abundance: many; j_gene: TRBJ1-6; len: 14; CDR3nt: TGCGCCAGCAGCGACGGACAAGTAGAGTCACCCCTCCACTTT; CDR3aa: CASSDGQVESPLHF
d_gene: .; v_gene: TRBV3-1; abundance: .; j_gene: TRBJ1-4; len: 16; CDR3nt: TGTGCCAGCAGCCAAGATGCTGGACGGACTAATGAAAAACTGTTTTTT; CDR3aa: CASSQDAGRTNEKLFF
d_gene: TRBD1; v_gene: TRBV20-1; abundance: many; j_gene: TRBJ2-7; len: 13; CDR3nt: TGCAGTGCTCGGGGACAGGGGCCCTACGAGCAGTACTTC; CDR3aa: CSARGQGPYEQYF
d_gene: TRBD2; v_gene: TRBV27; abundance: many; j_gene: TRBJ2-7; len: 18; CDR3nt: TGTGCCAGCAGTGTGCAAAGGATCCGGGGGGGGACCGAATACGAGCAGTACTTC; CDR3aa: CASSVQRIRGGTEYEQYF
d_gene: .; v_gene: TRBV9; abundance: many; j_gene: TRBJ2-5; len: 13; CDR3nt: TGTGCCAGCAACCCCGGAGGGGTGGAGACCCAGTACTTC; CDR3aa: CASNPGGVETQYF
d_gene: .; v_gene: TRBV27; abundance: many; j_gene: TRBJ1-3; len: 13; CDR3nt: TGTGCCAGCAGTTTACCCCCTGGAAACACCATATATTTT; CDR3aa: CASSLPPGNTIYF
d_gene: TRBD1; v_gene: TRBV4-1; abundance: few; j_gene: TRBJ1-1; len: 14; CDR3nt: TGCGCCAGCAGCCAAACGACAGGGGTCACTGAAGCTTTCTTT; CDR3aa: CASSQTTGVTEAFF
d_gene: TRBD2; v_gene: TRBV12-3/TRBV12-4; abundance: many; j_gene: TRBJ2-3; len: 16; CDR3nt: TGTGCCAGCAGTTTAGTGTTTTTCGGGGGGACAGATACGCAGTATTTT; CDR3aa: CASSLVFFGGTDTQYF
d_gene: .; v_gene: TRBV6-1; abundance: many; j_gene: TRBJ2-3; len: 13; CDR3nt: TGTGCCAGCAGTGGGAGGGGCGCGGATACGCAGTATTTT; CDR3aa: CASSGRGADTQYF
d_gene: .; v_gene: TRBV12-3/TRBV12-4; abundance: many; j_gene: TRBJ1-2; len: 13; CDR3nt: TGTGCCAGCAGTTCGCTTATTAACTATGGCTACACCTTC; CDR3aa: CASSSLINYGYTF
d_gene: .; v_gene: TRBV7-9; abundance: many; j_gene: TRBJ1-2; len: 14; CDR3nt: TGTGCCAGCAGCTCCACTCAGGGGCGCTATGGCTACACCTTC; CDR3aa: CASSSTQGRYGYTF
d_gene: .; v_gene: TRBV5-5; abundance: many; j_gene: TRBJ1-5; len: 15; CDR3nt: TGTGCCAGCAGCCGGTCCGGGACAAATAATCAGCCCCAGCATTTT; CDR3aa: CASSRSGTNNQPQHF
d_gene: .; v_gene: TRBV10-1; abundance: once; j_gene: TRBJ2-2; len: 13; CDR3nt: TGCGCCAGCAGTGCTGGGGGGGGCCGGGAGCTGTTTTTT; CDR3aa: CASSAGGGRELFF
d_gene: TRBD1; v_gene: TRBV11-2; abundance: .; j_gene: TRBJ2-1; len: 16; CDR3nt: TGTGCCAGCAGCTCACTACGGGACAGGGATACGAATGAGCAGTTCTTC; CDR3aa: CASSSLRDRDTNEQFF
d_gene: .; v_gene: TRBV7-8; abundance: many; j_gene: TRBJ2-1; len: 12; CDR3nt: TGTGCCAGCAGCTTAGGCGAAAATGAGCAGTTCTTC; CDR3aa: CASSLGENEQFF
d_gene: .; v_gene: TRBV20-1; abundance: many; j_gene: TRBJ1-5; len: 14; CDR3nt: TGCAGTGCTAGAGATCCGGGTGCAGTCCAGCCCCAGCATTTT; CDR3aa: CSARDPGAVQPQHF
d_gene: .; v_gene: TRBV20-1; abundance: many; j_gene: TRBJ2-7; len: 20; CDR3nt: TGCAGTGCTAGAGATAGATGGACCCCAGGGCGGACGACGGAGGTCTACGAGCAGTACTTC; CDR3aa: CSARDRWTPGRTTEVYEQYF
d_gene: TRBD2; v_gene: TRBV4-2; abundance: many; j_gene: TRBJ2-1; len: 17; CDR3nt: TGTGCCAGCAGCCAATTTGAACTAGCGGGGGGGCCGCGTGAGCAGTTCTTC; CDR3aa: CASSQFELAGGPREQFF
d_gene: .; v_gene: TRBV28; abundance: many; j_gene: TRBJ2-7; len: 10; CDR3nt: TGTGCCAGCAGCAGATACGAGCAGTACTTC; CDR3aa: CASSRYEQYF
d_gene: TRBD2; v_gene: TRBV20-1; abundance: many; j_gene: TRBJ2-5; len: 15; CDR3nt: TGCAGTGCCCTGGGACTAGCGGGGGGCCAAGAGACCCAGTACTTC; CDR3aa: CSALGLAGGQETQYF
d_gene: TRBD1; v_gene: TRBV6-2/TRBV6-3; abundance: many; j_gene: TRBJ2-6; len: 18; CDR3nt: TGTGCCAGCAGACTTCCCCGGGACAGGGGCTCTGGGGCCAACGTCCTGACTTTC; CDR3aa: CASRLPRDRGSGANVLTF
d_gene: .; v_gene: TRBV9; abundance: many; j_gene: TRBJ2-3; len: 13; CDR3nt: TGTGCCAGCACCACGCACGGCACAGATACGCAGTATTTT; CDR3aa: CASTTHGTDTQYF
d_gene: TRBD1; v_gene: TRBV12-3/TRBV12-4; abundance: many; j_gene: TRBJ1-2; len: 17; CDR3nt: TGTGCCAGCAGTCCCGACAGGGCTAAATCGCAGCGGAATGGCTACACCTTC; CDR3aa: CASSPDRAKSQRNGYTF
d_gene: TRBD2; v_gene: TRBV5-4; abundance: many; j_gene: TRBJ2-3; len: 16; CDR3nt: TGTGCCAGCAGCTTGACAGTCGGGGGGGCTACAGATACGCAGTATTTT; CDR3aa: CASSLTVGGATDTQYF
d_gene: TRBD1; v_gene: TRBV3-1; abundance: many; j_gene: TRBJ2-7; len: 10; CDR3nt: TGTGCCAGCGGAACAGGGGGCCGGTACTTC; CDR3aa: CASGTGGRYF
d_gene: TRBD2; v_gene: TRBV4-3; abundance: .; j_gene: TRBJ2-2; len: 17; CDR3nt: TGCGCCAGCAGCCGGGAGAGCGGGGGGGCCAGGGCCGGGGAGCTGTTTTTT; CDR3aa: CASSRESGGARAGELFF